The 14 T cell receptor beta chains listed next were all sequenced from one sample in a study of shared clonotypes between healthy human individuals. Some clones are missing from TCRdb's copy, which holds only in-frame ones; the method was immunoSEQ multiplex PCR. The table shows 1,400,000 or so clones, with roughly 98.5% occurring only once. Sequencing was carried out using naive CD4+ T cells sorted from blood. Noted subset: CD45RA+ positively selected. These receptors were taken from a man under 40 in good health.

The rearrangement uses TRBV7-9 and TRBJ2-1; TRBD2 is a possible D gene (5 bases). Trimming cost V 3 bases and J 4 bases, with 13 bases left between them. The germline V gene has CDR1 SEHNR and CDR2 FQNEAQ (reference sequence). The CDR3 covers 15 residues. The CDR3: CASSFRLAGYNEQFF. The DNA of the CDR3 is TGTGCCAGCAGCTTTCGGCTAGCAGGATACAATGAGCAGTTCTTC.

The V gene is TRBV29-1, the J gene TRBJ2-1; D remains ambiguous. The CDR3 is 12 amino acids. V lost 4 bases and J lost 4, with 8 bases in between. Germline V gene lookup returns CDR1 SQVTM and CDR2 ANQGSEA. CDR3 DNA sequence: TGCAGCGTTGTTGGCAGGTACAATGAGCAGTTCTTC. It yields the protein CSVVGRYNEQFF.

This clone came up once. The rearrangement uses TRBV6-1 and TRBJ2-1; 8 bases match TRBD2. Per germline, CDR1 MNHNS and CDR2 SASEGT. J lost 3 bases, V lost 1 base, and 5 bases had no gene match. This CDR3 is 16 amino acids long. In DNA form, the CDR3 reads TGTGCCAGCAGTGAAGTAGTTAGCGGGATCTACAATGAGCAGTTCTTC. Translating it yields CASSEVVSGIYNEQFF.

This clone came up once. The chain is built from TRBV10-2 and TRBJ2-3, with 9 bases identical to TRBD2. CDR3 length: 16 amino acids. The V gene end was trimmed by 7 bases and the J gene end by 2 bases; junction bases not matched to a gene: 10. Germline values: CDR1 WSHSY, CDR2 SAAADI. CDR3 region: CASKRGLADFTDTQYF. DNA for the CDR3: TGCGCCAGCAAGAGGGGACTAGCAGACTTCACAGATACGCAGTATTTT.

This chain links TRBV25-1 with TRBJ2-3; D unclear. The CDR3 loop spans 15 amino acids. Between the trimmed V and J ends, which lost 10 bases and 3 bases, there was a span of 20 bases. Germline-derived CDR1 and CDR2 are MGHDK and SYGVNS. The DNA of the CDR3 is TGTGCCACCACGACCCGATCCGGGTGGACAGATACGCAGTATTTT. This codes for CATTTRSGWTDTQYF.

The V and J genes are TRBV18 and TRBJ1-4; 9 nucleotides align to TRBD1. CDR1 is KGHSH and CDR2 is LQKENI in the germline V gene. J lost 0 bases, V lost 3 bases, and 2 bases had no gene match. This CDR3 is built from 16 residues. The CDR3 is CASSPWTGATNEKLFF. The CDR3 nucleotides read TGTGCCAGCTCACCGTGGACAGGGGCAACTAATGAAAAACTGTTTTTT.

This chain connects TRBV18 to TRBJ2-1, with a possible D match to TRBD2 (5 bases). Germline CDR1 is KGHSH and CDR2 is LQKENI. The CDR3 is 17 amino acids. The ends were cut back, 0 bases at V and 4 bases at J, with 16 bases in the middle. The CDR3 reads CASSPPGSANSYNEQFF. The CDR3 nucleotides read TGTGCCAGCTCACCACCTGGTAGCGCTAATTCTTACAATGAGCAGTTCTTC. Full variable domain (missing parts from reference TRBV18 and TRBJ2-1): NAGVMQNPRHLVRRRGQEARLRCSPMKGHSHVYWYRQLPEEGLKFMVYLQKENIIDESGMPKERFSAEFPKEGPSILRIQQVVRGDSAAYFCASSPPGSANSYNEQFFGPGTRLTVL.

The CDR3 DNA reads TGCGCCAGCAAGCCAACTAGCGGGGGACTCACAGATACGCAGTATTTT. As protein: CASKPTSGGLTDTQYF. The chain joins TRBV5-1 to TRBJ2-3; 11 bases are a match to TRBD2. The trim removed 6 bases at V and 2 bases at J, leaving 8 bases unmatched. Germline assignment: CDR1 SGHRS and CDR2 YFSETQ. The CDR3 spans 16 residues.

The chain combines TRBV2 with TRBJ2-1; D perhaps matches TRBD2 (6 bases). Per the germline V gene, CDR1 is SNHLY and CDR2 is FYNNEI. The CDR3 sequence is 18 residues long. Trimming removed 7 bases from V and 2 bases from J, with 24 bases in between. Written as DNA, the CDR3 is TGTGCCAGCAAATTGAGAGCGGTGACGGGAGAAACCTACAATGAGCAGTTCTTC. Translation gives CASKLRAVTGETYNEQFF.

The CDR3 DNA is TGTGCCAGCAGTTATGGTACGGCCCACACCTTC. Protein product: CASSYGTAHTF. The rearrangement joins TRBV6-5 to TRBJ1-2, with no clear D. CDR1 and CDR2 from the germline V gene are MNHEY and SVGAGI. V lost 3 bases and J 12 bases, leaving 11 bases between the germline ends. This CDR3 is built from 11 residues.

The chain uses TRBV2 and TRBJ1-4; TRBD1 is a possible D gene (6 bases). Between the trimmed V and J ends, which lost 6 bases and 2 bases, there was a span of 13 bases. CDR1 and CDR2 (germline): SNHLY, FYNNEI. This CDR3 spans 15 amino acids. The CDR3 sequence is CASRSLGGTNEKLFF. The CDR3, as DNA: TGTGCCAGCAGGTCTTTGGGGGGCACTAATGAAAAACTGTTTTTT.

This chain links TRBV7-2 with TRBJ2-7, with D hard to call. Germline loops: CDR1 SGHTA, CDR2 FQGNSA. CDR3 length equals 16 residues. Between the trimmed V and J ends, which lost 5 bases and 5 bases, there was a span of 22 bases. The CDR3 nucleotides read TGTGCCAGCAGCCCTCGGAGCCGTTCCCAATGGAACGAGCAGTACTTC. As protein: CASSPRSRSQWNEQYF.

The rearrangement joins TRBV10-3 to TRBJ1-2; no firm D call. V was shortened by 0 bases and J by 4 bases, with 12 bases between the two germline ends. The CDR3 length is 15 residues. Looked up from germline, CDR1 is ENHRY and CDR2 is SYGVKD. The CDR3 DNA reads as TGTGCCATCAGTGAGTCAAGTAGGGATATCTATGGCTACACCTTC. Amino acids: CAISESSRDIYGYTF.

The chain couples TRBV20-1 to TRBJ1-2; D is unresolved. Trimming left V 6 bases short and J 4 bases short, with 9 bases between. The CDR3 consists of 11 residues. In germline, CDR1 is DFQATT, CDR2 SNEGSKA (reference sequence). The DNA of the CDR3 is TGCAGTGCATCGGATTCCTATGGCTACACCTTC. Translating gives CSASDSYGYTF.